Listed below are T cell receptor beta chains from one sample, sequenced in a study of blood T cell repertoires in COVID-19. TCRdb's table, derived via immunoSEQ multiplex PCR, lists solely in-frame clones and lacks some. The sample has approximately 270,000 clones, roughly nine tenths seen once; the top ten hold over 8%. Sample: peripheral blood. The receptors originated from a man aged 40-49 years with active or convalescent COVID-19. The CDR3 runs from the conserved cysteine through the conserved F or W. D genes are given only for firm matches. Expanded clones are given a class, and other clones once, few, many or no size at all.

j_call,v_call,d_call,clone_size,cdr3_aa,cdr3_nt
TRBJ2-3,TRBV7-3,TRBD2,.,CASSPNGGSTDTQYF,TGTGCCAGCAGCCCGAACGGGGGGAGCACAGATACGCAGTATTTT
TRBJ2-3,TRBV5-1,TRBD2,.,CASSSAGEATDTQYF,TGCGCCAGCAGCTCCGCGGGAGAGGCCACAGATACGCAGTATTTT
TRBJ2-1,TRBV6-5,.,.,CASSYRTHNEQFF,TGTGCCAGCAGTTACCGGACACACAATGAGCAGTTCTTC
TRBJ1-1,TRBV5-1,.,few,CASSHGGTEAFF,TGCGCCAGCAGCCACGGGGGCACTGAAGCTTTCTTT
TRBJ1-2,TRBV6-1,.,few,CASSDPQWNYGYTF,TGTGCCAGCAGTGACCCCCAGTGGAACTATGGCTACACCTTC
TRBJ2-5,TRBV7-3,TRBD1,.,CASSSPGQGGLETQYF,TGTGCCAGCAGCTCGCCGGGACAGGGGGGACTAGAGACCCAGTACTTC
TRBJ2-2,TRBV7-9,.,few,CASSHDLATGELFF,TGTGCCAGCAGCCACGACTTAGCGACCGGGGAGCTGTTTTTT
TRBJ2-7,TRBV7-9,.,few,CASSEERSSYEQYF,TGTGCCAGCAGCGAAGAGCGTAGCTCCTACGAGCAGTACTTC
TRBJ2-7,TRBV28,.,.,CASSAVERVSYEQYF,TGTGCCAGCAGTGCGGTCGAGCGGGTATCCTACGAGCAGTACTTC
TRBJ2-2,TRBV6-5,.,few,CASSRKPTGYGELFF,TGTGCCAGCAGCCGAAAACCGACAGGATACGGGGAGCTGTTTTTT
TRBJ1-6,TRBV7-9,TRBD1,.,CASSSLAVGTANSPLHF,TGTGCCAGCAGCTCCCTGGCGGTGGGGACAGCAAATTCACCCCTCCACTTT
TRBJ1-3,TRBV7-9,.,.,CASSSSGSRAGNTIYF,TGTGCCAGCAGCTCCTCAGGGTCGAGAGCTGGAAACACCATATATTTT
TRBJ2-1,TRBV9,.,.,CASSVELAVNNEQFF,TGTGCCAGCAGCGTAGAACTAGCAGTTAACAATGAGCAGTTCTTC
TRBJ1-6,TRBV27,TRBD1,.,CASSLSGTANSPLHF,TGTGCCAGCAGCCTATCCGGGACAGCAAATTCACCCCTCCACTTT
TRBJ1-4,TRBV18,.,once,CASSPPGTTNEKLFF,TGTGCCAGCTCACCTCCCGGGACAACTAATGAAAAACTGTTTTTT
TRBJ2-2,TRBV5-1,.,.,CASSNGQTLNTGELFF,TGCGCCAGCAGCAATGGACAAACCCTCAACACCGGGGAGCTGTTTTTT
TRBJ1-2,TRBV28,.,.,CASSIQENYGYTF,TGTGCCAGCAGCATACAGGAAAACTATGGCTACACCTTC
TRBJ2-1,TRBV2,TRBD2,.,CASSDTRGSGNEQFF,TGTGCCAGCAGTGATACCCGCGGGAGTGGGAATGAGCAGTTCTTC
TRBJ1-5,TRBV7-9,.,.,CASSSGGGIDNQPQHF,TGTGCCAGCAGCTCCGGGGGAGGGATCGACAATCAGCCCCAGCATTTT
TRBJ1-1,TRBV3-1/TRBV3-2,TRBD1,.,CASSRVRDSEETEAFF,TGTGCCAGCAGCCGCGTCCGGGACAGCGAGGAGACTGAAGCTTTCTTT
TRBJ2-5,TRBV10-2,.,.,CASGHSQETQYF,TGCGCCAGCGGACACTCCCAAGAGACCCAGTACTTC
TRBJ1-5,TRBV6-5,.,.,CASSQTPYSNQPQHF,TGTGCCAGCAGTCAGACACCTTATAGCAATCAGCCCCAGCATTTT
TRBJ2-2,TRBV9,TRBD1,few,CASSVGGTGAAGELFF,TGTGCCAGCAGCGTAGGAGGGACAGGGGCGGCCGGGGAGCTGTTTTTT
TRBJ1-5,TRBV12-3/TRBV12-4,.,.,CASSPDGDQPQHF,TGTGCCAGCAGCCCCGACGGGGATCAGCCCCAGCATTTT
TRBJ2-7,TRBV7-6,TRBD1,.,CASSPPPGQGREQYF,TGTGCCAGCAGCCCCCCCCCGGGACAGGGTCGCGAGCAGTACTTC
TRBJ1-5,TRBV19,.,once,CASSLSQGLNQPQHF,TGTGCCAGTAGTTTGTCCCAGGGTTTAAATCAGCCCCAGCATTTT
TRBJ2-7,TRBV27,.,.,CASSTLDRLDYEQYF,TGTGCCAGCAGTACCCTTGACAGGCTAGACTACGAGCAGTACTTC
TRBJ2-7,TRBV28,.,.,CASNLGTAYEQYF,TGTGCCAGCAACCTTGGTACGGCCTACGAGCAGTACTTC
TRBJ1-1,TRBV30,TRBD1,.,CAWRGTGSKAFF,TGTGCCTGGAGAGGGACAGGGTCAAAAGCTTTCTTT
TRBJ2-3,TRBV5-1,TRBD1,.,CASSLEGQGTDTQYF,TGCGCCAGCAGCTTGGAGGGACAGGGCACAGATACGCAGTATTTT
TRBJ1-5,TRBV18,TRBD1,.,CASSPTEGAGLLNQPQHF,TGTGCCAGCTCACCGACTGAGGGGGCGGGTCTGCTCAATCAGCCCCAGCATTTT
TRBJ2-6,TRBV10-3,.,.,CAISEPRGRGGAVAGANVLTF,TGTGCCATCAGTGAGCCTAGGGGTCGTGGGGGCGCTGTGGCCGGGGCCAACGTCCTGACTTTC
TRBJ2-3,TRBV9,TRBD2,.,CASSVVGTSRSSTDTQYF,TGTGCCAGCAGCGTAGTTGGGACTAGCCGTTCCAGCACAGATACGCAGTATTTT
TRBJ1-1,TRBV12-3/TRBV12-4,.,.,CASSLEGGTEAFF,TGTGCCAGCAGTTTAGAAGGGGGCACTGAAGCTTTCTTT
TRBJ2-3,TRBV6-5,.,.,CASMRVGGTDTQYF,TGTGCCAGCATGAGGGTTGGAGGCACAGATACGCAGTATTTT
TRBJ1-5,TRBV6-5,.,.,CASRPRGGNQPQHF,TGTGCCAGCAGACCCAGGGGTGGCAATCAGCCCCAGCATTTT
TRBJ2-7,TRBV27,TRBD1,once,CASSPTQGASHEQYF,TGTGCCAGCAGTCCGACACAGGGGGCTTCCCACGAGCAGTACTTC
TRBJ2-7,TRBV5-6,TRBD2,.,CASSLGLSDIYEQYF,TGTGCCAGCAGCCTGGGACTATCGGATATCTACGAGCAGTACTTC
TRBJ1-2,TRBV29-1,TRBD1,.,CSVLGTGGYGYTF,TGCAGCGTTCTGGGAACAGGGGGCTATGGCTACACCTTC
TRBJ2-7,TRBV4-2,.,.,CASSQDPGTTYEQYF,TGTGCCAGCAGCCAAGATCCCGGGACAACTTACGAGCAGTACTTC